Listed here are 19 T cell receptor beta chains from one sample, sequenced in a study of OX40 agonist ivuxolimab in advanced cancers. Method: immunoSEQ multiplex PCR; TCRdb's copy keeps in-frame clones and lacks some. This table holds 60,000 to 65,000 clones, roughly 84% found once. Sequencing was performed on CD4+ or CD8+ T cells sorted from blood, taken in a trial of the OX40 agonist ivuxolimab. Receptors were obtained from an adult with an advanced solid tumor such as melanoma, head and neck, liver or kidney cancer.

J is TRBJ2-1 and V is TRBV6-1; possible D gene TRBD1, 6 bases. The CDR3 is 14 amino acids. Trimming left V 6 bases short and J 6 bases short, with 15 bases between. Germline assignment: CDR1 MNHNS and CDR2 SASEGT. The CDR3 nucleotides read TGTGCCAGCAGGGAAACCATGACAGGCAATGAGCAGTTCTTC. Amino acid sequence: CASRETMTGNEQFF.

The genes are TRBV19 and TRBJ2-3, with 9 bases lining up with TRBD2. The CDR3 covers 15 residues. Germline V lookup: CDR1 LNHDA, CDR2 SQIVND (reference sequence). V gave up 6 bases and J gave up 4 bases; unmatched junction bases: 8. CDR3 in DNA: TGTGCCAGTAGGCCCGGGACTAGCACGGCAGATACGCAGTATTTT. It codes for CASRPGTSTADTQYF.

A few counts support this clone. The CDR3 DNA follows: TGTGCCAGCAGTGCTTCGACGGGGGGTGGGTCCTACGAGCAGTACTTC. It encodes CASSASTGGGSYEQYF. The chain joins TRBV27 to TRBJ2-7, with 7 bases aligning to TRBD2. With V trimmed by 5 bases and J by 1 base, 11 bases remained unmatched. In germline, CDR1 is MNHEY, CDR2 SMNVEV (reference sequence). The length of the CDR3 is 16 residues.

V is TRBV7-3 and J is TRBJ1-1, with D hard to call. Germline V gives CDR1 SGHTA, CDR2 FQGTGA. Trimming left V 5 bases short and J 0 bases short, with 10 bases between. There are 14 residues in the CDR3. CDR3 sequence reads: CASSLEGMNTEAFF. CDR3 DNA: TGTGCCAGCAGCCTAGAGGGTATGAACACTGAAGCTTTCTTT.

V gene TRBV9 combines with J gene TRBJ2-1; 9 nucleotides match TRBD1. With V trimmed by 4 bases and J by 8 bases, 10 bases remained unmatched. The CDR3 is made up of 15 amino acids. Germline CDR1 is SGDLS and CDR2 is YYNGEE. The CDR3 DNA is TGTGCCAGCAGCCCCACAGGGACAGGGCTCCATGAGCAGTTCTTC. Its translation is CASSPTGTGLHEQFF.

The genes are TRBV29-1 and TRBJ1-1, with D possibly being TRBD1 (5 bases). The CDR3 contains 12 residues. Trimming removed 7 bases from V and 5 bases from J, with 14 bases in between. Germline V gene lookup returns CDR1 SQVTM and CDR2 ANQGSEA. Written as DNA, the CDR3 is TGCAGCGGTCGCACAGGTGGGACTGAAGCTTTCTTT. This gives the protein CSGRTGGTEAFF.

This clone has only one observation. This sequence joins TRBV30 and TRBJ1-3; the match to TRBD1 covers 7 bases. V trimming: 0 bases; J trimming: 4 bases; junction bases outside the gene matches: 6. The CDR3 runs to 15 residues. Per the germline V gene, CDR1 is GTSNPN and CDR2 is SVGIG (reference sequence). CDR3 sequence reads: CAWSVYRGGGNTIYF. CDR3 in DNA: TGTGCCTGGAGTGTATACAGGGGTGGGGGAAACACCATATATTTT.

V is TRBV2 and J is TRBJ1-5; 11 bases agree with TRBD1. CDR1 is SNHLY, CDR2 FYNNEI, per germline. Trimming removed 6 bases from V and 5 bases from J; junction bases left unmatched: 9. The length of the CDR3 is 16 residues. This CDR3 is CASSAGTGGSYQPQHF. The CDR3 bases are TGTGCCAGCAGCGCCGGGACAGGGGGGAGTTATCAGCCCCAGCATTTT.

The chain couples TRBV4-3 to TRBJ2-5, with D perhaps TRBD2 (6 bases). Germline CDR1 is LGHNA and CDR2 is YSLEER. Trimming took 0 bases from V and 8 from J, leaving 10 bases between them. The CDR3 covers 13 residues. The CDR3 here is CASSQDGRGTQYF. The CDR3 bases are TGCGCCAGCAGCCAAGATGGGCGGGGCACCCAGTACTTC.

This chain connects TRBV7-9 to TRBJ1-1, with 8 bases matching TRBD1. The germline V gene has CDR1 SEHNR and CDR2 FQNEAQ (reference sequence). V lost 3 bases to trimming and J lost 5 bases; unmatched junction nucleotides: 5. The CDR3 contains 14 residues. The chain's CDR3 is CASSLGQVETEAFF. The CDR3 bases are TGTGCCAGCAGCTTGGGACAGGTGGAAACTGAAGCTTTCTTT.

The rearrangement links TRBV23-1 to TRBJ2-5; 9 nucleotides align to TRBD1. TRBV23-1 falls under the ORF class, with uncertain function. After removal of 2 bases from V and 2 bases from J, the junction contained 12 bases not matched to a gene. CDR3 length: 18 residues. Here the CDR3 reads CASSQMWTGEGSQETQYF. In nucleotides, the CDR3 is TGCGCCAGCAGTCAAATGTGGACAGGGGAAGGCAGTCAAGAGACCCAGTACTTC.

As to this clone: The sample holds other DNA sequences that translate to the same CDR3. The V call is TRBV5-1, the J call TRBJ1-5, with D perhaps matching TRBD1 (5 bases). The CDR3 length is 13 residues. The V end was cut by 5 bases, the J end by 9 bases, with 15 bases between. In germline, CDR1 is SGHRS, CDR2 YFSETQ. This CDR3 is CASREGPQGPQHF. DNA of the CDR3: TGCGCCAGCAGGGAGGGGCCTCAAGGGCCCCAGCATTTT.

This chain joins TRBV6-5 and TRBJ2-3; D is undetermined. CDR3 length equals 11 residues. CDR1 is MNHEY, CDR2 SVGAGI, per germline. V was clipped by 8 bases and J by 0 bases, with 3 bases between them. CDR3 region: CASWSTDTQYF. The CDR3 DNA reads TGTGCCAGCTGGAGCACAGATACGCAGTATTTT.

This clone occurred once. The chain combines TRBV10-2 with TRBJ2-7; tentatively, D is TRBD2 (6 bases). Trimming stripped 3 bases from V and 1 base from J, with 10 bases between. CDR3 length: 14 amino acids. CDR1 and CDR2 from the germline V gene are WSHSY and SAAADI. CDR3 sequence (DNA): TGCGCCAGCAGTGACACTGCGGGGTCCTACGAGCAGTACTTC. Amino acid sequence: CASSDTAGSYEQYF.

The chain joins TRBV7-2 to TRBJ2-7; D is unclear. Looked up from germline, CDR1 is SGHTA and CDR2 is FQGNSA. The CDR3 has 12 amino acids. Trimming stripped 3 bases from V and 7 bases from J, with 10 bases between. The CDR3 is CASSFLKGEQYF. In DNA form, the CDR3 reads TGTGCCAGCAGCTTCCTCAAAGGGGAGCAGTACTTC.

The chain employs TRBV7-8 and TRBJ2-1; 9 bases match TRBD2. CDR1 is SGHVS and CDR2 is FQNEAQ in the germline V gene. CDR3 size: 17 residues. Trimming removed 5 bases from V and 3 bases from J; junction bases left unmatched: 11. The CDR3 is CASSLKGGGAVYNEQFF. The DNA for the CDR3 is TGTGCCAGCAGCCTCAAAGGCGGGGGGGCCGTCTACAATGAGCAGTTCTTC. The entire variable domain, with the rest obtained from reference TRBV7-8 and TRBJ2-1, is as follows: GAGVSQSPRYKVAKRGQDVALRCDPISGHVSLFWYQQALGQGPEFLTYFQNEAQLDKSGLPSDRFFAERPEGSVSTLKIQRTQQEDSAVYLCASSLKGGGAVYNEQFFGPGTRLTVL.

J is TRBJ2-5 and V is TRBV4-1; TRBD2 matches at 14 bases. The CDR3 is made up of 18 amino acids. J lost 1 base, V lost 4 bases, and 8 bases had no gene match. Germline values: CDR1 MGHRA, CDR2 YSYEKL. The CDR3 bases are TGCGCCAGCAGCCTGCGACTAGCGGGGGGGCTAGGCCAAGAGACCCAGTACTTC. Translating it yields CASSLRLAGGLGQETQYF.

The chain uses TRBV21-1 and TRBJ2-7. TRBV21-1 is shown as a pseudogene. The CDR3 totals 14 residues. Here the CDR3 DNA reads TGTGCCAGCGCCTCAGGACCGGGCCATTACGAGCAGTACTTC. It translates to CASASGPGHYEQYF.

The V gene is TRBV18, the J gene TRBJ1-3, with TRBD1 as a possible D gene (6 bases). V lost 2 bases to trimming and J lost 0 bases, with 11 bases between them. Looked up from germline, CDR1 is KGHSH and CDR2 is LQKENI. The CDR3 sequence is 16 residues long. The CDR3 is CASSPTTGPSGNTIYF. In DNA form, the CDR3 reads TGTGCCAGCTCACCAACGACAGGCCCCTCTGGAAACACCATATATTTT.